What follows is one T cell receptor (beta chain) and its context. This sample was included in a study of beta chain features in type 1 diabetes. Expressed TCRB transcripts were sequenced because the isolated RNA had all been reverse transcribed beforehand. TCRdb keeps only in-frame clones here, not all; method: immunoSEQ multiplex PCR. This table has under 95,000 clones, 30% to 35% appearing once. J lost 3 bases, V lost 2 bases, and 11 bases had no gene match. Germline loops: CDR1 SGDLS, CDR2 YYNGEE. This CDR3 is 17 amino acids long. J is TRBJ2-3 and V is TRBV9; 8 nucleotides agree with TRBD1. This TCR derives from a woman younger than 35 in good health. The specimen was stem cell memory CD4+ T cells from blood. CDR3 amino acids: CASSVETPGGYTDTQYF. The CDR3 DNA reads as TGTGCCAGCAGCGTTGAGACCCCAGGGGGCTATACAGATACGCAGTATTTT.